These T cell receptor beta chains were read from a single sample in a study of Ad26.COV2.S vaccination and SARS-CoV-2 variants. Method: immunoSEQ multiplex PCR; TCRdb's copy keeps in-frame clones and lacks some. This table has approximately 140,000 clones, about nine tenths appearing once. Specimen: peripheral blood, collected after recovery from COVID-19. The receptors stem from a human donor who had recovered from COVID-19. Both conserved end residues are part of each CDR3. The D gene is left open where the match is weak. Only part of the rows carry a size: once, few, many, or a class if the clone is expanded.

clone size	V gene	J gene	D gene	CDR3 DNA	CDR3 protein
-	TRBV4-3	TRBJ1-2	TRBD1	TGCGCCAGCAGCCGGGACAGATCTAACTATGGCTACACCTTC	CASSRDRSNYGYTF
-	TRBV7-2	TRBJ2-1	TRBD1	TGTGCCAGCAGCTACCGGACAGGGGGCGCCTACAATGAGCAGTTCTTC	CASSYRTGGAYNEQFF
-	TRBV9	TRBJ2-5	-	TGTGCCAGCAGCGCCCAATCAGGACTCGGGGAGACCCAGTACTTC	CASSAQSGLGETQYF
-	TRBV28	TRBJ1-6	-	TGTGCCAGCAGTTCAGGGAGCTCCTATAATTCACCCCTCCACTTT	CASSSGSSYNSPLHF
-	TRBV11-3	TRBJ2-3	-	TGTGCCAGCAGTAACAGCCATAGCACAGATACGCAGTATTTT	CASSNSHSTDTQYF
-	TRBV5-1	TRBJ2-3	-	TGCGCCAGCACCAGGGATCCGGGCTATACAGATACGCAGTATTTT	CASTRDPGYTDTQYF
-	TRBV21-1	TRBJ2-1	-	TGTGCCAGCAGCAAAGTGGACCTATGGGGTCATGAGCAGTTCTTC	CASSKVDLWGHEQFF
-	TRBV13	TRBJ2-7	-	TGTGCCAGCAGCTCGTCCTACGGGGGATCGAACTTC	CASSSSYGGSNF
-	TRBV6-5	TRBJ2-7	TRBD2	TGTGCCAGCAGTTACGTGGGTGGGAGGGTATCCTACGAGCAGTACTTC	CASSYVGGRVSYEQYF
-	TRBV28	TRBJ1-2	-	TGTGCCAGCATTCATCGTCAAGGCAAAAACAGGGAAGGGGGCTACACCTTC	CASIHRQGKNREGGYTF
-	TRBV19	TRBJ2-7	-	TGTGCCAGTAGTGCCACACAGGGAGAATACGAGCAGTACTTC	CASSATQGEYEQYF
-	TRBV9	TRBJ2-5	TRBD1	TGTGCCAGCAGCGTGACAGGGTTTACAGAGACCCAGTACTTC	CASSVTGFTETQYF
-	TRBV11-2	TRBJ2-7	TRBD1	TGTGCCAGCAGCTTTGACAGGGTACAGCAGTACTTC	CASSFDRVQQYF
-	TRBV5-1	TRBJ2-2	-	TGCGCCAGCAGCAGCATCAGGGGGGACACCGGGGAGCTGTTTTTT	CASSSIRGDTGELFF
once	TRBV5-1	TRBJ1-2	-	TGCGCCAGCAGCTTAAATTTAGGAGACTATGGCTACACCTTC	CASSLNLGDYGYTF
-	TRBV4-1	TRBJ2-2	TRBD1	TGCGCCAGCAGAATCCAGGGGGCCCACACCGGGGAGCTGTTTTTT	CASRIQGAHTGELFF
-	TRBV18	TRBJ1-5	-	TGTGCCAGCTCACCATTCTCACTCGGGGAGGATCAGCCCCAGCATTTT	CASSPFSLGEDQPQHF
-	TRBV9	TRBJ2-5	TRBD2	TGTGCCAGCAGCGGGACTAGCGGGGCGTCCCTAGGTGAGACCCAGTACTTC	CASSGTSGASLGETQYF
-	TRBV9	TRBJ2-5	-	TGTGCCAGCAGCGTGGCCGGGGGTTTCCAAGAGACCCAGTACTTC	CASSVAGGFQETQYF
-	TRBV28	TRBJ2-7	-	TGTGCCAGCGAGTTGGTGGGGGATAAACCCGAGCAGTACTTC	CASELVGDKPEQYF
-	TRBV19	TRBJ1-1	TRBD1	TGTGCCAGTCAATTAGACAGGGGCCCGGTGAACACTGAAGCTTTCTTT	CASQLDRGPVNTEAFF